This T cell receptor beta chain was observed in a study of CD8 T cells in Susac syndrome. An input of roughly 0.45 to 1 ug of RNA was subjected to reverse transcription using random hexamers. TCRdb analysed the immunoSEQ multiplex PCR reads with MiXCR anew, one entry per CDR3 protein. Among roughly 80,000 distinct CDR3 sequences listed, less than 95% were seen once. Germline CDR1 MNHEY, CDR2 SVGAGI. V lost 0 bases, J lost 0 bases, and 3 bases stayed unmatched. CDR3 length equals 17 residues. General observations from the study: In total CD8+ repertoires, 15 to 20 Susac-specific public clones were found, and CD8+ TEMRA repertoires had 4 to 6.

Note on this clonotype: Its target is not known.

V usage is TRBV6-5 and J usage is TRBJ2-2; 8 positions agree with TRBD1. The specimen sequenced was CD8+ T cells from PBMCs. The TCR originated in a human donor with Susac syndrome. CDR3 DNA: TGTGCCAGCAGTTACTCGCAGGGGGCCTCGAACACCGGGGAGCTGTTTTTT. Protein product: CASSYSQGASNTGELFF.